This T cell receptor (beta chain) originates from a study of shared clonotypes between healthy human individuals. Overall study context: The study used three CD4 naive, three CD4 memory, two CD8 naive and one CD8 memory plate per donor. Findings and caveats of the study: Naive subsets tended to show greater estimated richness than memory subsets. Sharing of clonotypes among donors was expected to vary with sequencing depth.

This clone was seen just once. Antigen specificity is unknown. Clones were read by immunoSEQ multiplex PCR, and TCRdb kept only the in-frame ones, dropping some. Of about 1.4 million clones listed, approximately 97% were seen once; the top ten hold about 1%. Trimming cost V 8 bases and J 1 base; bases outside gene matches: 6. From germline, CDR1 is MNHNY and CDR2 SVGAGI (reference sequence). The CDR3 loop spans 14 amino acids. J is TRBJ2-3 and V is TRBV6-6, with TRBD2 matching over 7 bases. The TCR was taken from a young man in good health. Sequencing used naive CD4+ T cells sorted from blood. Subset denoted: CD45RA+ positively selected. CDR3 nucleotide sequence: TGTGCCAGCGAACCCAGCGGGGGCACAGATACGCAGTATTTT. This translates into CASEPSGGTDTQYF.